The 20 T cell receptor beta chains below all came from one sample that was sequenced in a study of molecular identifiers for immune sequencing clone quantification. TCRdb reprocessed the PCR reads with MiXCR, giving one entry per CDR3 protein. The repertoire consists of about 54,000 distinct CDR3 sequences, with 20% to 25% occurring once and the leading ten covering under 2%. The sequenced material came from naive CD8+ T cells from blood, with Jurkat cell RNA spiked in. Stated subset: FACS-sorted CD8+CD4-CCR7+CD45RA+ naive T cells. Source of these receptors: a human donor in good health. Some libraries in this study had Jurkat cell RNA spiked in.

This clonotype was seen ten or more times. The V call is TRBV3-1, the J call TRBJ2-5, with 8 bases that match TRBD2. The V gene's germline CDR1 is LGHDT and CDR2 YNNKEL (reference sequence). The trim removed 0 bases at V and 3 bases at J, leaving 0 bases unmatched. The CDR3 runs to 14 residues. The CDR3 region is CASSQDSGEETQYF. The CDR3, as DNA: TGTGCCAGCAGCCAAGATAGCGGGGAAGAGACCCAGTACTTC.

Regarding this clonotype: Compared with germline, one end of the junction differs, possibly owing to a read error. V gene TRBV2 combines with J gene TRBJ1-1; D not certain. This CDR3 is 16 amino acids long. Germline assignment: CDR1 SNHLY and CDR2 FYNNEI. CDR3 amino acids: CATSGRNRMVPPDAFF. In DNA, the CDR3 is TGTGCCACCTCTGGACGGAACCGAATGGTGCCCCCTGACGCTTTCTTT.

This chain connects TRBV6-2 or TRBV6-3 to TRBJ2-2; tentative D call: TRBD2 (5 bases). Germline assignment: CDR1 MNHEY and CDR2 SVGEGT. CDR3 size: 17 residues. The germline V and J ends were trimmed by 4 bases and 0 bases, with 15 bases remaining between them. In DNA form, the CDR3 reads TGTGCCAGCAGTTCCCCGCGGGCGGACGCGAACACCGGGGAGCTGTTTTTT. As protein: CASSSPRADANTGELFF.

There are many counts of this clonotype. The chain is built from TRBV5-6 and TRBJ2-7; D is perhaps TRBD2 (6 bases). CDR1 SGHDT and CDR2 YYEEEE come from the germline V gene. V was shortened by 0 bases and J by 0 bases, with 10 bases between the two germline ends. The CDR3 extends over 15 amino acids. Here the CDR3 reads CASSLGGGASYEQYF. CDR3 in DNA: TGTGCCAGCAGCTTGGGCGGCGGGGCCTCCTACGAGCAGTACTTC. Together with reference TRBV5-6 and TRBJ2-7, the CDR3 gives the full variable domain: DAGVTQSPTHLIKTRGQQVTLRCSPKSGHDTVSWYQQALGQGPQFIFQYYEEEERQRGNFPDRFSGHQFPNYSSELNVNALLLGDSALYLCASSLGGGASYEQYFGPGTRLTVT.

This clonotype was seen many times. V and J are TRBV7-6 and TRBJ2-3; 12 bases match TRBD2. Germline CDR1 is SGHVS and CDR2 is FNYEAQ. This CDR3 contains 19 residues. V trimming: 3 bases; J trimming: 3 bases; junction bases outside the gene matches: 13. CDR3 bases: TGTGCCAGCAGCTTCCCGACTAGCGGGAGCGGATTTGGGACAGATACGCAGTATTTT. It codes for CASSFPTSGSGFGTDTQYF.

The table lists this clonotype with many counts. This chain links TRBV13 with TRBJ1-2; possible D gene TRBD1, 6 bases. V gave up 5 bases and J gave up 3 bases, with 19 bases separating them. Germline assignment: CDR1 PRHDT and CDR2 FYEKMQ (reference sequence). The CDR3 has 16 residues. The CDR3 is CASSHRQAELHYGYTF. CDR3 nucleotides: TGTGCCAGCAGCCACCGACAGGCAGAATTACACTATGGCTACACCTTC.

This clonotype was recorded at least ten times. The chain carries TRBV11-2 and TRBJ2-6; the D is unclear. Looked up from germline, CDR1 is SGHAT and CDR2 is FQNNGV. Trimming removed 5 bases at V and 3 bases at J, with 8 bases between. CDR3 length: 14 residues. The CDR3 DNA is TGTGCCAGCAGCCCCGTGATTGGGGCCAACGTCCTGACTTTC. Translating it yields CASSPVIGANVLTF.

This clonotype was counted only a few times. This CDR3 is CATGLAGNNEQFF. The CDR3 DNA sequence: TGTGCCACGGGGCTAGCGGGGAACAATGAGCAGTTCTTC. The rearrangement joins TRBV27 to TRBJ2-1, with 9 bases that match TRBD2. V lost 10 bases to trimming and J lost 5 bases; unmatched junction nucleotides: 6. The CDR3 extends over 13 amino acids. Germline CDR1 is MNHEY and CDR2 is SMNVEV (reference sequence).

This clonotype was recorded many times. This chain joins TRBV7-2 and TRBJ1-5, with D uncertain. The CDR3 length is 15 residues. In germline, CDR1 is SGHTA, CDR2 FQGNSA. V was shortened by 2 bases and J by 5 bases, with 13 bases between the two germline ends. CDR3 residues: CASSLWSGKHQPQHF. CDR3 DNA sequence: TGTGCCAGCAGCTTATGGTCCGGGAAACATCAGCCCCAGCATTTT.

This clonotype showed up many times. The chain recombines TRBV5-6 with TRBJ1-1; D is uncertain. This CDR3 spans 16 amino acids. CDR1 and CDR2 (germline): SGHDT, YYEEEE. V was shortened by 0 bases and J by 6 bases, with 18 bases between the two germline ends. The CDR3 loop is CASSLDLSDYYSEAFF. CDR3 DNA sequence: TGTGCCAGCAGCTTGGACCTCAGCGACTACTACTCTGAAGCTTTCTTT.

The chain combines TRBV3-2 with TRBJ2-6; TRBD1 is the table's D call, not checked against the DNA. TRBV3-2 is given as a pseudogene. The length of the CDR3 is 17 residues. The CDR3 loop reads CASSPLMGAKVANVLTF. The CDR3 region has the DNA TGTGCCAGCAGCCCTCTTATGGGGGCCAAAGTGGCCAACGTCCTGACTTTC.

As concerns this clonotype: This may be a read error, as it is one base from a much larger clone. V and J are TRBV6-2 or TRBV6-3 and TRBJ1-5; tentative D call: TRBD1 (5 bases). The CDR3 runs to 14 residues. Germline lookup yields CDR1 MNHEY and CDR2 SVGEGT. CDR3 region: CASSPLGPAQPPHF. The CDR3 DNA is TGTGCCAGCAGTCCCCTGGGGCCGGCTCAGCCCCCGCATTTT.

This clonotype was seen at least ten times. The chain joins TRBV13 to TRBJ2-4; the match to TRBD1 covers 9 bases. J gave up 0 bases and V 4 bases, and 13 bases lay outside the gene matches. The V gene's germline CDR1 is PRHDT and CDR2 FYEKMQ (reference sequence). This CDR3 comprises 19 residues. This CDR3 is CASSSWTGDEGLAKNIQYF. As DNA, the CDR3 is TGTGCCAGCAGCTCATGGACAGGGGATGAGGGGCTAGCCAAAAACATTCAGTACTTC.

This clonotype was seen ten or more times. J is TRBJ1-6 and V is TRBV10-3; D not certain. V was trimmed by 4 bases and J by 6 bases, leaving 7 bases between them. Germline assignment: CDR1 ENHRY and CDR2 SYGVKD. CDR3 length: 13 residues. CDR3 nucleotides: TGTGCCATCAGTGGAGAAGCTAATTCACCCCTCCACTTT. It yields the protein CAISGEANSPLHF.

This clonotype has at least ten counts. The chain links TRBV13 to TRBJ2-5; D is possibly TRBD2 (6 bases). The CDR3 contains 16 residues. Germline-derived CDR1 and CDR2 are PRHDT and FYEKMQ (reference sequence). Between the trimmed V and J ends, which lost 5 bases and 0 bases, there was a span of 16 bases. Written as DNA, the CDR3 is TGTGCCAGCAGCCATAGCGGTGAACAGTACCAAGAGACCCAGTACTTC. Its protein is CASSHSGEQYQETQYF.

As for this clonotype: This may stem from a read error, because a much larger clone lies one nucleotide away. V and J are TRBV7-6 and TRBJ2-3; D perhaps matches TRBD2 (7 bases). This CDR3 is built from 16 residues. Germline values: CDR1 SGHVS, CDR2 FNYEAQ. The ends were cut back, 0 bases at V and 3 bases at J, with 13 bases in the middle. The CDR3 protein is CASSLATSGTTDTQYF. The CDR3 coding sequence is TGTGCCAGCAGCTTAGCAACGAGCGGGACAACAGATACGCAGTATTTT.

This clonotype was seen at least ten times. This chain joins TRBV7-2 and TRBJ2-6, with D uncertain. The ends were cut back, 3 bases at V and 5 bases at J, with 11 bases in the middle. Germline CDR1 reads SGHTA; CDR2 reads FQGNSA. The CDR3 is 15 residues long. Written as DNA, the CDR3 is TGTGCCAGCAGCTTTCAAGGAATTTGGGCCAACGTCCTGACTTTC. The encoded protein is CASSFQGIWANVLTF.

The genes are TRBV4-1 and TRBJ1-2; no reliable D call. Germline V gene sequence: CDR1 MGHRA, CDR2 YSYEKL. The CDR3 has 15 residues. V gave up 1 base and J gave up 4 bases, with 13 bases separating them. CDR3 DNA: TGCGCCAGCAGCCAAGTCGTTACAGAGATCTATGGCTACACCTTC. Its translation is CASSQVVTEIYGYTF.

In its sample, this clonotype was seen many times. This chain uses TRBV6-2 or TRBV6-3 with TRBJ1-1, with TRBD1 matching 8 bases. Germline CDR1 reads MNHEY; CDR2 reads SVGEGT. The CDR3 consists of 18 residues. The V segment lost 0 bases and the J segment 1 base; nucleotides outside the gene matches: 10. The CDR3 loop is CASSYSTRPDRENTEAFF. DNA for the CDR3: TGTGCCAGCAGTTACTCGACACGTCCGGACAGGGAGAACACTGAAGCTTTCTTT.

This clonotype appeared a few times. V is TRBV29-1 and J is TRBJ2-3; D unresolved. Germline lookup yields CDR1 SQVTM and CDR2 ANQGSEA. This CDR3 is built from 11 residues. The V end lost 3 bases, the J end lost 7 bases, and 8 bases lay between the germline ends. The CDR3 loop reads CSVDTLNTQYF. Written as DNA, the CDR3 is TGCAGCGTTGATACTTTAAATACGCAGTATTTT.